This entry concerns a single TCR beta chain. This entry is derived from a study of blood T cell repertoires in COVID-19. Study context: The United States, Italy and Spain provided the acute and convalescent COVID-19 samples. PBMCs, B-cell-depleted T cells, or T cells were the source of the cDNA or gDNA that made up the material.

The CDR3 sequence is 13 residues long. V gave up 2 bases and J gave up 5 bases, with 10 bases separating them. Germline-derived CDR1 and CDR2 are KGHSH and LQKENI. Clones were read by immunoSEQ multiplex PCR, and TCRdb kept only the in-frame ones, dropping some. The sample consists of about 32,000 clones, 90% to 95% of them appearing once. Sequencing was done on a sample of peripheral blood. The chain links TRBV18 to TRBJ2-7; D may be TRBD1 (5 bases). This TCR came from a male donor with active COVID-19. The CDR3 region is CASSPGAVDEQYF. The CDR3 DNA is TGTGCCAGCTCACCAGGGGCGGTTGACGAGCAGTACTTC. Variable domain in full (rest from reference TRBV18 and TRBJ2-7): NAGVMQNPRHLVRRRGQEARLRCSPMKGHSHVYWYRQLPEEGLKFMVYLQKENIIDESGMPKERFSAEFPKEGPSILRIQQVVRGDSAAYFCASSPGAVDEQYFGPGTRLTVT.